The 17 T cell receptor beta chains reported below all come from one sample, sequenced in a study of CD8+CD57+ T cells in acquired aplastic anemia. Patients chosen for sequencing had shown CD8+CD57+ cell expansion by flow cytometry. Both TCR beta VDJ combination and CDR3 sequence profiling were carried out. Genomic DNA was the template for this profiling. TCRdb itself ran the reads through MiXCR, one entry per CDR3 protein. Among 200,000 or so distinct CDR3 sequences listed, under 55% were seen once. Material: sorted CD4+, CD8+, or CD8+CD57+ T cells (not recorded which) from PBMCs. These receptors all stem from a human donor with aplastic anemia.

Worth noting for this clonotype: This may come from a read error, since a much larger clone is one base off. This chain links TRBV12-3 or TRBV12-4 with TRBJ2-1; tentative D call: TRBD2 (6 bases). This CDR3 has 13 amino acids. The CDR3 reads CASFLTDYNGQFF. CDR3 nucleotide sequence: TGTGCCAGTTTTTTGACGGACTACAATGGGCAGTTCTTC.

The table lists this clonotype with many counts. Written as DNA, the CDR3 is TGTGCCAGCAAGGGCCCGGCGAACTACGAGCAGTACTTC. Its translation is CASKGPANYEQYF. This chain connects TRBV7-8 to TRBJ2-7, with D uncertain. The germline V gene encodes CDR1 SGHVS and CDR2 FQNEAQ. This CDR3 is 13 amino acids long. The germline V and J ends were trimmed by 7 bases and 3 bases, with 13 bases remaining between them.

A note on this clonotype: No conserved phenylalanine or tryptophan ends this CDR3, so it is likely a read error. The chain links TRBV25-1 to TRBJ2-1, with 10 positions matching TRBD2. Trimming at V came to 3 bases and at J to 3 bases, leaving 5 bases not matched to a gene. CDR1 and CDR2 (germline): MGHDK, SYGVNS. CDR3 length equals 16 residues. CDR3 sequence: CASSDLASGGYNEQFS. Written as DNA, the CDR3 is TGTGCCAGCAGTGATCTGGCTAGCGGGGGCTACAATGAGCAGTTCTCC.

The chain's CDR3 is CSVADGVLGNQPQHF. The CDR3 nucleotides are TGCAGCGTTGCGGACGGGGTTCTTGGCAATCAGCCCCAGCATTTT. The V call is TRBV29-1, the J call TRBJ1-5; D not certain. Germline CDR1 SQVTM, CDR2 ANQGSEA. The germline V and J ends were trimmed by 4 bases and 2 bases, with 15 bases remaining between them. This CDR3 has 15 amino acids. Combining the CDR3 with reference TRBV29-1 and TRBJ1-5 gives the whole variable domain SAVISQKPSRDICQRGTSLTIQCQVDSQVTMMFWYRQQPGQSLTLIATANQGSEATYESGFVIDKFPISRPNLTFSTLTVSNMSPEDSSIYLCSVADGVLGNQPQHFGDGTRLSIL.

This clonotype was counted many times. The V gene is TRBV2, the J gene TRBJ1-2; D unclear. CDR3 length: 14 residues. Trimming pared 1 base from V and 3 bases from J, leaving 9 bases between. The germline V gene encodes CDR1 SNHLY and CDR2 FYNNEI. The CDR3 coding sequence is TGTGCCAGCAGTGAAGATAGGGTTGACTATGGCTACACCTTC. Its translation: CASSEDRVDYGYTF.

This chain uses TRBV20-1 with TRBJ2-7; no clear D gene. Trimming removed 1 base at V and 0 bases at J, with 13 bases between. The germline V gene encodes CDR1 DFQATT and CDR2 SNEGSKA (reference sequence). The CDR3 covers 15 residues. The DNA of the CDR3 is TGCAGTGCTAGAGTCGCGGTGGAGTCCTCCTACGAGCAGTACTTC. Translating it yields CSARVAVESSYEQYF.

Many counts were recorded for this clonotype. The chain joins TRBV20-1 to TRBJ2-2; tentatively, D is TRBD1 or TRBD2 (5 bases each). Trimming took off 0 bases at V and 5 bases at J, with 13 bases between the two ends. The germline CDR1 and CDR2 sequences are DFQATT and SNEGSKA (reference sequence). The CDR3 sequence is 15 residues long. The CDR3 DNA is TGCAGTGCTAGAGATTTTGGGAGACAGACCGGGGAGCTGTTTTTT. It translates to CSARDFGRQTGELFF.

The J gene is TRBJ2-7, the V gene TRBV12-3 or TRBV12-4; 9 bases are shared with TRBD1. The V and J ends lost 6 bases and 3 bases, in that order; junction bases with no gene match: 3. This CDR3 has 13 residues. CDR3 nucleotide sequence: TGTGCCAGCAGGGAGACAGGGGGCTACGAGCAGTACTTC. This gives the protein CASRETGGYEQYF.

This clonotype has ten or more counts. This chain joins TRBV6-6 and TRBJ1-6, with unresolved D. Germline loops: CDR1 MNHNY, CDR2 SVGAGI (reference sequence). The length of the CDR3 is 19 residues. Trimming took 0 bases from V and 0 from J, leaving 15 bases between them. CDR3 region: CASSYSRLPFSSYNSPLHF. As DNA, the CDR3 is TGTGCCAGCAGTTACTCGAGACTCCCGTTTAGCTCCTATAATTCACCCCTCCACTTT.

This clonotype appeared many times. The chain employs TRBV7-8 and TRBJ2-7; D not certain. The germline gives CDR1 SGHVS, CDR2 FQNEAQ. The germline V and J ends were trimmed by 5 bases and 6 bases, with 11 bases remaining between them. This CDR3 is built from 12 residues. This chain's CDR3 is CASSRRSAEQYF. For the CDR3, the DNA is TGTGCCAGCAGCCGCCGAAGCGCCGAGCAGTACTTC. The full variable domain, rest sourced from reference TRBV7-8 and TRBJ2-7, is GAGVSQSPRYKVAKRGQDVALRCDPISGHVSLFWYQQALGQGPEFLTYFQNEAQLDKSGLPSDRFFAERPEGSVSTLKIQRTQQEDSAVYLCASSRRSAEQYFGPGTRLTVT.

The V gene is TRBV6-6, the J gene TRBJ2-1, with 8 bases matching TRBD1. V trimming: 6 bases; J trimming: 8 bases; junction bases outside the gene matches: 6. The CDR3 length is 13 residues. The germline gives CDR1 MNHNY, CDR2 SVGAGI (reference sequence). CDR3 residues: CASRPQGEDEQFF. CDR3 sequence (DNA): TGTGCCAGCAGACCACAGGGGGAAGATGAGCAGTTCTTC.

This clonotype came up a few times. The rearrangement joins TRBV2 to TRBJ1-6, with D hard to call. Germline CDR1 and CDR2: SNHLY and FYNNEI. V was clipped by 0 bases and J by 12 bases, with 12 bases between them. There are 14 residues in the CDR3. This CDR3 is CASSEARTVGPLHF. As DNA, the CDR3 is TGTGCCAGCAGTGAAGCTAGAACCGTCGGACCCCTCCACTTT.

This clonotype came up many times. For the CDR3, the DNA is TGTGCCAGCAGCGTAGGAGGGGGAGATGAAAAACTGTTTTTT. Protein sequence: CASSVGGGDEKLFF. V is TRBV9 and J is TRBJ1-4; D possibly corresponds to TRBD1 (6 bases). Germline V gene sequence: CDR1 SGDLS, CDR2 YYNGEE. V was pared by 0 bases and J by 6 bases, with 9 bases between. This CDR3 spans 14 amino acids. The full variable domain, rest sourced from reference TRBV9 and TRBJ1-4, is DSGVTQTPKHLITATGQRVTLRCSPRSGDLSVYWYQQSLDQGLQFLIQYYNGEERAKGNILERFSAQQFPDLHSELNLSSLELGDSALYFCASSVGGGDEKLFFGSGTQLSVL.

Regarding this clonotype: At one of its ends the junction is not consistent with the germline gene, which may arise from a read error. J is TRBJ1-1 and V is TRBV5-1, with a possible D match to TRBD1 (6 bases). CDR1 and CDR2 (germline): SGHRS, YFSETQ. The CDR3 is 16 amino acids. For the CDR3, the DNA is TGTGCCAGCAGCGTAGGGGGGGGGGGGCTGAACACTGAAGCTTTCTTT. The encoded protein is CASSVGGGGLNTEAFF.

CDR3 loop: CATSDGNTEAFF. In DNA, the CDR3 is TGTGCCACCTCGGACGGGAACACTGAAGCTTTCTTT. The chain links TRBV3-1 to TRBJ1-1; unclear D gene. V gave up 10 bases and J gave up 1 base, with 10 bases separating them. The V gene's germline CDR1 is LGHDT and CDR2 YNNKEL (reference sequence). This CDR3 is 12 amino acids long.

Notes on this clonotype: A read error may explain this, as a much larger clone is one base away. This chain uses TRBV6-1 with TRBJ2-3; possible D gene TRBD1, 5 bases. Germline lookup yields CDR1 MNHNS and CDR2 SASEGT. Trimming pared 3 bases from V and 0 bases from J, leaving 10 bases between. The CDR3 spans 15 residues. CDR3 sequence reads: CASSDWTPSTDTQYF. For the CDR3, the DNA is TGTGCCAGCAGTGATTGGACACCCAGCACAGATACGCAGTATTTT.

The genes are TRBV18 and TRBJ1-1; D gene ambiguous. This CDR3 comprises 13 residues. Trimming stripped 0 bases from V and 2 bases from J, with 4 bases between. The germline gives CDR1 KGHSH, CDR2 LQKENI. CDR3 amino acids: CASSPPGNTEAFF. The DNA for the CDR3 is TGTGCCAGCTCACCACCGGGTAACACTGAAGCTTTCTTT.